One sample yielded the 2 T cell receptor beta chains listed below, sequenced in a study of glioma-infiltrating T cells. Using RNA template, CDR3s of TCR alpha and beta were amplified with iRepertoire arm-PCR. TCRdb processed the multiplex PCR reads anew with MiXCR; each CDR3 protein has one entry. The sample includes 90,000 to 110,000 distinct CDR3 sequences, 25% to 30% of them seen just once. Specimen: glioma tissue, nonneoplastic brain tissue, or PBMCs (not recorded which). The source of these receptors is a human donor with low-grade glioma or glioblastoma, undergoing nonglioma brain surgery, or in good health (not recorded which).

In its sample, this clonotype was seen a few times. The chain links TRBV29-1 to TRBJ2-3; no definite D call. The CDR3 length is 10 residues. The germline V and J ends were trimmed by 6 bases and 6 bases, with 7 bases remaining between them. CDR1 is SQVTM and CDR2 is ANQGSEA in the germline V gene. The CDR3 DNA follows: TGCAGCGTGACGACCGATACGCAGTATTTT. Amino acid sequence: CSVTTDTQYF.

At least ten counts were recorded for this clonotype. The chain combines TRBV4-2 with TRBJ1-1; D not resolved. Trimming removed 1 base from V and 3 bases from J, with 9 bases in between. Germline V gene data show CDR1 as LGHNA and CDR2 as YNFKEQ. The CDR3 is made up of 14 amino acids. The CDR3 DNA reads as TGTGCCAGCAGCCAAGTTTCTCGGGACACTGAAGCTTTCTTT. Translating gives CASSQVSRDTEAFF.